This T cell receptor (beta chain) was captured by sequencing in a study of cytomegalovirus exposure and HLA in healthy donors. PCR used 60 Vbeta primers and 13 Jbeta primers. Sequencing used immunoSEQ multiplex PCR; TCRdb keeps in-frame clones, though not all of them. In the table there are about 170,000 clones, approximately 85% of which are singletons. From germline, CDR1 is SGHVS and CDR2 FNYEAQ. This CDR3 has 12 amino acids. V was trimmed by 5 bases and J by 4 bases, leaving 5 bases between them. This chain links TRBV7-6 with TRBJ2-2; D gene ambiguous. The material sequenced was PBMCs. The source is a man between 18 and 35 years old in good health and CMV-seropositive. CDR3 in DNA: TGTGCCAGCAGCCCCGTCACCGGGGAGCTGTTTTTT. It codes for CASSPVTGELFF.